The 20 T cell receptor beta chains below come from one sample, sequenced in a study of shared clonotypes between healthy human individuals. Assay: immunoSEQ multiplex PCR; the TCRdb copy retains only in-frame clones and omits some. The sample contains roughly 1.5 million clones, under 99% of which appear only once. Sequences were obtained from naive CD4+ T cells sorted from blood. Subset in this sample: CD45RA+ positively selected. Receptors were obtained from a man younger than 40 in good health.

This clone appeared a single time. J is TRBJ2-7 and V is TRBV5-1; D unresolved. The germline V and J ends were trimmed by 0 bases and 1 base, with 11 bases remaining between them. Germline V CDR1 and CDR2: SGHRS, YFSETQ. The CDR3 has 15 amino acids. The CDR3 loop is CASSLGFGDSYEQYF. In DNA, the CDR3 is TGCGCCAGCAGCTTGGGCTTTGGGGATTCCTACGAGCAGTACTTC.

The chain recombines TRBV6-1 with TRBJ2-7; tentatively, D is TRBD2 (5 bases). CDR1 and CDR2 from the germline V gene are MNHNS and SASEGT. With 6 bases removed from V and 3 bases from J, the gap between germline ends came to 12 bases. The CDR3 covers 13 residues. The CDR3 spells CASRADSRYEQYF. The CDR3 region has the DNA TGTGCCAGCAGGGCGGACTCACGCTACGAGCAGTACTTC.

This clone has just one count. The chain has TRBV7-8 and TRBJ1-4, with no clear D. Germline CDR1 SGHVS, CDR2 FQNEAQ. CDR3 size: 14 residues. Trimming removed 6 bases at V and 6 bases at J, with 14 bases between. CDR3 DNA sequence: TGTGCCAGCAGTTCAGATGGGGTATATGAAAAACTGTTTTTT. The encoded protein is CASSSDGVYEKLFF. The variable domain in full, with the rest retrieved from reference TRBV7-8 and TRBJ1-4, is GAGVSQSPRYKVAKRGQDVALRCDPISGHVSLFWYQQALGQGPEFLTYFQNEAQLDKSGLPSDRFFAERPEGSVSTLKIQRTQQEDSAVYLCASSSDGVYEKLFFGSGTQLSVL.

The rearrangement uses TRBV6-5 and TRBJ2-7; 7 bases are a match to TRBD1. V trimming: 6 bases; J trimming: 3 bases; junction bases outside the gene matches: 8. Germline V gene data show CDR1 as MNHEY and CDR2 as SVGAGI. The CDR3 loop spans 14 amino acids. The CDR3 loop reads CASSWTGGFYEQYF. CDR3 DNA: TGTGCCAGCAGCTGGACAGGAGGCTTCTACGAGCAGTACTTC.

The chain combines TRBV6-1 with TRBJ2-1; D could derive from TRBD1 or TRBD2 (5 bases each). V was clipped by 0 bases and J by 3 bases, with 12 bases between them. CDR3 length: 16 residues. Germline values: CDR1 MNHNS, CDR2 SASEGT. This CDR3 reads CASSEAHGTIYNEQFF. The CDR3 region has the DNA TGTGCCAGCAGTGAAGCGCACGGGACCATCTACAATGAGCAGTTCTTC.

As concerns this clone: The same CDR3 is also encoded by other DNA sequences in this sample. V gene TRBV9 combines with J gene TRBJ2-7, with D maybe TRBD2 (6 bases). Germline CDR1 and CDR2: SGDLS and YYNGEE. Deletions cut 4 bases from V and 2 bases from J, with 16 bases between. CDR3 length equals 15 residues. This CDR3 is CASSPRGSGTYEQYF. CDR3 nucleotide sequence: TGTGCCAGCAGCCCGAGAGGTAGCGGTACCTACGAGCAGTACTTC.

The sample holds one count of this clone. This sequence joins TRBV14 and TRBJ1-1, with a possible D match to TRBD1 (5 bases). Trimming removed 4 bases at V and 10 bases at J, with 13 bases between. CDR3 length: 12 amino acids. The V gene's germline CDR1 is SGHDN and CDR2 FVKESK. The CDR3 DNA sequence: TGTGCCAGCAGCCCCTTGGGGAGGGGAGCTTTCTTT. Protein: CASSPLGRGAFF.

The chain links TRBV30 to TRBJ2-5; no reliable D call. This CDR3 region has 15 residues. V lost 0 bases and J lost 5, with 16 bases in between. From germline, CDR1 is GTSNPN and CDR2 SVGIG (reference sequence). The CDR3, as DNA: TGTGCCTGGAGTGTCGACTCTGGGTCCTGGGAGACCCAGTACTTC. Residues: CAWSVDSGSWETQYF. Filled out from reference TRBV30 and TRBJ2-5, the complete variable domain reads SQTIHQWPATLVQPVGSPLSLECTVEGTSNPNLYWYRQAAGRGLQLLFYSVGIGQISSEVPQNLSASRPQDRQFILSSKKLLLSDSGFYLCAWSVDSGSWETQYFGPGTRLLVL.

The chain recombines TRBV5-1 with TRBJ1-2, with TRBD1 matching 8 bases. CDR1 and CDR2 (germline): SGHRS, YFSETQ. J lost 4 bases, V lost 4 bases, and 6 bases had no gene match. The CDR3 has 14 amino acids. CDR3: CASSPGQGSYGYTF. Here the CDR3 DNA reads TGCGCCAGCAGCCCCGGACAGGGCAGCTATGGCTACACCTTC.

The chain uses TRBV7-7 and TRBJ2-7; maybe TRBD2 (6 bases). Germline lookup yields CDR1 SSHAT and CDR2 FNYEAQ (reference sequence). The CDR3 is 16 residues long. Trimming stripped 4 bases from V and 3 bases from J, with 19 bases between. CDR3 nucleotide sequence: TGTGCCAGCAGCTCGACACCGAGGGGAGGCGGCTACGAGCAGTACTTC. Its translation: CASSSTPRGGGYEQYF. Looking up the rest from reference TRBV7-7 and TRBJ2-7 gives the full variable domain: GAGVSQSPRYKVTKRGQDVTLRCDPISSHATLYWYQQALGQGPEFLTYFNYEAQPDKSGLPSDRFSAERPEGSISTLTIQRTEQRDSAMYRCASSSTPRGGGYEQYFGPGTRLTVT.

The chain has TRBV7-6 and TRBJ2-3; 7 nucleotides match TRBD2. Looked up from germline, CDR1 is SGHVS and CDR2 is FNYEAQ. The CDR3 runs 16 residues. V lost 4 bases and J lost 2; bases outside the gene matches: 9. The CDR3 DNA sequence: TGTGCCAGCAGCTCGTACGAGCGGGGTAACACAGATACGCAGTATTTT. It is translated as CASSSYERGNTDTQYF. Full variable domain (outside the CDR3, taken from reference TRBV7-6 and TRBJ2-3): GAGVSQSPRYKVTKRGQDVALRCDPISGHVSLYWYRQALGQGPEFLTYFNYEAQQDKSGLPNDRFSAERPEGSISTLTIQRTEQRDSAMYRCASSSYERGNTDTQYFGPGTRLTVL.

This chain connects TRBV5-6 to TRBJ2-1, with D hard to call. CDR3 length: 12 amino acids. Trimming cost V 1 base and J 12 bases, with 11 bases left between them. Germline V lookup: CDR1 SGHDT, CDR2 YYEEEE. The CDR3 nucleotides read TGTGCCAGCAGCTTGTTAGGTCCTGGGCAGTTCTTC. It yields the protein CASSLLGPGQFF.

Points on this clone: The same CDR3 can be traced to other DNA sequences in this sample. This sequence joins TRBV5-1 and TRBJ2-6, with D perhaps matching TRBD2 (6 bases). Looked up from germline, CDR1 is SGHRS and CDR2 is YFSETQ. The CDR3 covers 15 residues. Trimming took off 4 bases at V and 1 base at J, with 9 bases between the two ends. CDR3 sequence (DNA): TGCGCCAGCAGCCTGGCGGGGTCTGGGGCCAACGTCCTGACTTTC. Encoded protein: CASSLAGSGANVLTF.

The chain recombines TRBV6-1 with TRBJ2-5; 7 bases are a match to TRBD1. Trimming removed 4 bases from V and 2 bases from J; junction bases left unmatched: 4. The germline V gene encodes CDR1 MNHNS and CDR2 SASEGT. CDR3 length: 14 amino acids. The CDR3 sequence: CASSGQGLQETQYF. For the CDR3, the DNA is TGTGCCAGCAGTGGACAGGGCCTACAAGAGACCCAGTACTTC.

This chain links TRBV15 with TRBJ1-1; TRBD1 matches 7 bases. The CDR3 contains 14 residues. Germline V lookup: CDR1 LNHNV, CDR2 YYDKDF (reference sequence). Unmatched junction bases numbered 6, after V lost 1 base and J lost 7 bases. This CDR3 is CATSRGRTGYEAFF. In nucleotides, the CDR3 is TGTGCCACCAGCAGAGGTCGGACAGGCTATGAAGCTTTCTTT.

This clone was observed once. Other nucleotide sequences from this sample produce the same CDR3. This chain uses TRBV5-1 with TRBJ2-1; D perhaps matches TRBD2 (6 bases). Germline lookup yields CDR1 SGHRS and CDR2 YFSETQ. The CDR3 loop spans 15 amino acids. Trimming took off 3 bases at V and 0 bases at J, with 10 bases between the two ends. CDR3 region: CASSSAGSSYNEQFF. In DNA form, the CDR3 reads TGCGCCAGCAGCTCCGCCGGGAGCTCCTACAATGAGCAGTTCTTC.

This clone showed up just once. Here the CDR3 reads CASSLGSGQGYYEQYF. The CDR3 DNA reads TGTGCCAGCAGCTTAGGCTCTGGACAGGGGTACTACGAGCAGTACTTC. The V call is TRBV11-2, the J call TRBJ2-7; 9 bases are shared with TRBD1. Trimming at V came to 1 base and at J to 3 bases, leaving 7 bases not matched to a gene. Germline V gene sequence: CDR1 SGHAT, CDR2 FQNNGV. The CDR3 has 16 residues. Full variable domain (rest looked up from reference TRBV11-2 and TRBJ2-7): EAGVAQSPRYKIIEKRQSVAFWCNPISGHATLYWYQQILGQGPKLLIQFQNNGVVDDSQLPKDRFSAERLKGVDSTLKIQPAKLEDSAVYLCASSLGSGQGYYEQYFGPGTRLTVT.

The chain links TRBV15 to TRBJ2-5, with 10 nucleotides matching TRBD1. Trimming at V came to 0 bases and at J to 4 bases, leaving 5 bases not matched to a gene. From germline, CDR1 is LNHNV and CDR2 YYDKDF (reference sequence). The CDR3 totals 16 residues. As DNA, the CDR3 is TGTGCCACCAGCAGAGATCCCGGGACAGGGGCAGAGACCCAGTACTTC. Its protein product is CATSRDPGTGAETQYF.

The rearrangement joins TRBV5-5 to TRBJ2-5; D gene ambiguous. Germline CDR1 SGHKS, CDR2 YYEKEE (reference sequence). The CDR3 has 11 amino acids. V lost 5 bases, J lost 7 bases, and 9 bases lay in between. CDR3 nucleotides: TGTGCCAGCAGAGGACGAGGGACCCAGTACTTC. It specifies CASRGRGTQYF.

CDR3 in amino acids: CASSPIKRETDTQYF. The DNA for the CDR3 is TGTGCCAGCTCACCGATCAAGCGGGAGACAGATACGCAGTATTTT. The chain joins TRBV18 to TRBJ2-3; 8 positions match TRBD2. The length of the CDR3 is 15 residues. CDR1 and CDR2 from the germline V gene are KGHSH and LQKENI. The V segment lost 3 bases and the J segment 3 bases; nucleotides outside the gene matches: 5.